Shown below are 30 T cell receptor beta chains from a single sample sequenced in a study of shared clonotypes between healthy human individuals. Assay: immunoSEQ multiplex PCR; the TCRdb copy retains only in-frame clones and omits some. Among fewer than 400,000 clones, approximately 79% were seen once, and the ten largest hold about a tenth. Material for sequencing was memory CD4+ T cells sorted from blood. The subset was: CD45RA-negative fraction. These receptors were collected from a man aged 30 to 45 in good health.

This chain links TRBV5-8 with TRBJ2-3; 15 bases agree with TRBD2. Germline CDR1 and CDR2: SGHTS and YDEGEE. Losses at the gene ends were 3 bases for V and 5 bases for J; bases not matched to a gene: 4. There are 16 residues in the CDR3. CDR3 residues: CASSYGLAGGGDTQYF. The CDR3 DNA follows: TGTGCCAGCAGCTACGGACTAGCGGGAGGGGGAGATACGCAGTATTTT.

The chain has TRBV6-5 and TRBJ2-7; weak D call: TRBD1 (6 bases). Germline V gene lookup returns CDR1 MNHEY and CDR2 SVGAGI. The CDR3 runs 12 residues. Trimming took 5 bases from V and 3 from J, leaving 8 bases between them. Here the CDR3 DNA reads TGTGCCAGCAGTCAACAGGGCTACGAGCAGTACTTC. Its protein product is CASSQQGYEQYF.

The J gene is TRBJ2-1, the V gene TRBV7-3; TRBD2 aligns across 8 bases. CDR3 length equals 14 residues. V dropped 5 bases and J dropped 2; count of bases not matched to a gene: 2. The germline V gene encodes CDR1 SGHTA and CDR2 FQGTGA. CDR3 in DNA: TGTGCCAGCAGCACTAGCGGAGCCTACAATGAGCAGTTCTTC. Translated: CASSTSGAYNEQFF.

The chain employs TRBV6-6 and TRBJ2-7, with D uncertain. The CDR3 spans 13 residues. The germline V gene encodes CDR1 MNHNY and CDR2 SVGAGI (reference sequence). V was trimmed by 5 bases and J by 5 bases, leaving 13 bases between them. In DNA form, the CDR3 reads TGTGCCAGCAGTCTACGGTTGGAAGACGAGCAGTACTTC. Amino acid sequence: CASSLRLEDEQYF.

CDR3 DNA: TGTGCCAGTCAGAGTCCGGGGGGGAACACTGAAGCTTTCTTT. Residues: CASQSPGGNTEAFF. The chain couples TRBV6-5 to TRBJ1-1; D is possibly TRBD1 (5 bases). The length of the CDR3 is 14 residues. CDR1 and CDR2 from the germline V gene are MNHEY and SVGAGI. V shed 9 bases and J shed 1 base, with 15 bases lying between them.

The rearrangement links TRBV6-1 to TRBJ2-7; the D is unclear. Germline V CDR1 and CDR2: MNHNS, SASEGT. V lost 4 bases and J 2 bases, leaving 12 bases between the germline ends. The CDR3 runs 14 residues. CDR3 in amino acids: CASSVLHKTYEQYF. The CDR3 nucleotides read TGTGCCAGCAGTGTCCTTCACAAAACCTACGAGCAGTACTTC.

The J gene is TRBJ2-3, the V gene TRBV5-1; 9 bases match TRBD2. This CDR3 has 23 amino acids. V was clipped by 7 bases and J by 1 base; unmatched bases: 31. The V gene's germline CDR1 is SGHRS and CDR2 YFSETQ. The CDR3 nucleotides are TGCGCCAGCGGGACTCCGGGACCCAGGAGGCTGGGCGAGCAGCGGGGGGGCACAGATACGCAGTATTTT. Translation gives CASGTPGPRRLGEQRGGTDTQYF.

DNA for the CDR3: TGCGCCAGCAGCTGGGACATCCGCTCTGGGGCCAACGTCCTGACTTTC. The encoded protein is CASSWDIRSGANVLTF. The rearrangement uses TRBV5-1 and TRBJ2-6, with a weak D call TRBD1 (6 bases). Germline-derived CDR1 and CDR2 are SGHRS and YFSETQ. Deletions cut 3 bases from V and 0 bases from J, with 10 bases between. This CDR3 comprises 16 residues.

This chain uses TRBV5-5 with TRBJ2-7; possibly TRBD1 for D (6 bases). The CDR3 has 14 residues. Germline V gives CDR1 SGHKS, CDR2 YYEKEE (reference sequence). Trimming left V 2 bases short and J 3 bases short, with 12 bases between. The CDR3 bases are TGTGCCAGCAGCTTCAGGGCAGGGGTCTACGAGCAGTACTTC. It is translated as CASSFRAGVYEQYF.

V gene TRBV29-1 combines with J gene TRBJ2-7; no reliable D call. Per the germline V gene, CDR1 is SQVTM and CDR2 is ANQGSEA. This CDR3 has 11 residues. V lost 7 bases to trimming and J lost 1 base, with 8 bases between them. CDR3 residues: CSARVSYEQYF. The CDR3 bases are TGCAGCGCACGGGTATCCTACGAGCAGTACTTC.

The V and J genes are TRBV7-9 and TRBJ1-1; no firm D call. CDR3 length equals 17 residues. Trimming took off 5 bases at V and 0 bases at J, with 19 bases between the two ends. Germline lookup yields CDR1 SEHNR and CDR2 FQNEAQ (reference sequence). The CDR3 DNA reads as TGTGCCAGCAGCGCCGTTCCCGTTACACGATTGAACACTGAAGCTTTCTTT. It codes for CASSAVPVTRLNTEAFF.

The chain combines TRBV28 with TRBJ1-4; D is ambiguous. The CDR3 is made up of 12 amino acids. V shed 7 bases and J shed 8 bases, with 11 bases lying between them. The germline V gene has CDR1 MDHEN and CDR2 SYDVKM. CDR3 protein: CASNSRFEKLFF. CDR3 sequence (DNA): TGTGCCAGCAACAGTCGGTTCGAAAAACTGTTTTTT.

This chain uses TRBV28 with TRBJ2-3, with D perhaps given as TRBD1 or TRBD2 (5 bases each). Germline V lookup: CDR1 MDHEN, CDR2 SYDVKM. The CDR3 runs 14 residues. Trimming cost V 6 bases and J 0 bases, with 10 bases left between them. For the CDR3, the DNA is TGTGCCAGCAGGCCGTGGGGGAGCACAGATACGCAGTATTTT. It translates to CASRPWGSTDTQYF.

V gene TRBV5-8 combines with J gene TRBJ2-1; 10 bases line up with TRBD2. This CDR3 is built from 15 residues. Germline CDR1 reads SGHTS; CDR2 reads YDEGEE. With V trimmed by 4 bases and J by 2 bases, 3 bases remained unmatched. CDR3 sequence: CASSPGLAAYNEQFF. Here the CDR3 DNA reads TGTGCCAGCAGCCCTGGACTAGCGGCCTACAATGAGCAGTTCTTC.

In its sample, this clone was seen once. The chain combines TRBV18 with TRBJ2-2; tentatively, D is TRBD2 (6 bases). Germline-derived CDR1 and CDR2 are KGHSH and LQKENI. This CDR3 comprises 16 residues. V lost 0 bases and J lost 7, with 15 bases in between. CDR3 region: CASSPPGQGGLGELFF. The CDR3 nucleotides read TGTGCCAGCTCACCACCCGGGCAGGGAGGTCTCGGGGAGCTGTTTTTT.

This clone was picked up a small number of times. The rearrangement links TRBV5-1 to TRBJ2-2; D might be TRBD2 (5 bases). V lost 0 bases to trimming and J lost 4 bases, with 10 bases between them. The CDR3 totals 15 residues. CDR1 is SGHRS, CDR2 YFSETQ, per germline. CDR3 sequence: CASSLVNGGTGELFF. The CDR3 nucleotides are TGCGCCAGCAGCTTGGTGAATGGAGGCACCGGGGAGCTGTTTTTT.

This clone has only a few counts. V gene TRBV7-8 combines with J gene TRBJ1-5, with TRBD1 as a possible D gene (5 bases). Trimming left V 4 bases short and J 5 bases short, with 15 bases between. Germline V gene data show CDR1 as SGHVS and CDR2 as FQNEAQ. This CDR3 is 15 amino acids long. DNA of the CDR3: TGTGCCAGCAGCTACGAGGCAGGGCCCGATCAGCCCCAGCATTTT. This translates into CASSYEAGPDQPQHF.

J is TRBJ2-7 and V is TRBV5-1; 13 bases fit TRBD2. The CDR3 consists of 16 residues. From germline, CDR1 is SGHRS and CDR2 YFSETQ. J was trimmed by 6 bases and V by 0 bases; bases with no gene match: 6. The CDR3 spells CASSLEGLAGVGEQYF. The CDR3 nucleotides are TGCGCCAGCAGCTTGGAAGGACTAGCGGGAGTAGGCGAGCAGTACTTC. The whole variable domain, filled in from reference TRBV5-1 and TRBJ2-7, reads KAGVTQTPRYLIKTRGQQVTLSCSPISGHRSVSWYQQTPGQGLQFLFEYFSETQRNKGNFPGRFSGRQFSNSRSEMNVSTLELGDSALYLCASSLEGLAGVGEQYFGPGTRLTVT.

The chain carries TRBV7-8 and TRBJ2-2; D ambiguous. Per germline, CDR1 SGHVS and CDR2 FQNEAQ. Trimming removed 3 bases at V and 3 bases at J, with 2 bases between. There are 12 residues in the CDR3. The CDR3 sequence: CASSFDTGELFF. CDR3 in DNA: TGTGCCAGCAGCTTCGACACCGGGGAGCTGTTTTTT.

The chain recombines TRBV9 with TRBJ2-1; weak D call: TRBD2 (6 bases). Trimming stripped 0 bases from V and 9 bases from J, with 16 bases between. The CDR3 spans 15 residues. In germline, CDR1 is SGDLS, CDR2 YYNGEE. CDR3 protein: CASSVGEGPGGEQFF. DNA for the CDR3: TGTGCCAGCAGCGTAGGAGAGGGCCCCGGGGGTGAGCAGTTCTTC. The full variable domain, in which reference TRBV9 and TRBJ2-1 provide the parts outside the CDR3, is DSGVTQTPKHLITATGQRVTLRCSPRSGDLSVYWYQQSLDQGLQFLIQYYNGEERAKGNILERFSAQQFPDLHSELNLSSLELGDSALYFCASSVGEGPGGEQFFGPGTRLTVL.

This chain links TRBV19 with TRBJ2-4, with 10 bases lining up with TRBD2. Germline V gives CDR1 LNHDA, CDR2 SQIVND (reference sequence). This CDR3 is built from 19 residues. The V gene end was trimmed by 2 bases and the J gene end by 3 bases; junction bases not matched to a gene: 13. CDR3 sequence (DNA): TGTGCCAGTAGTATAACAGGGCTAGCGGGAGCGCCCGGCAAAAACATTCAGTACTTC. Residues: CASSITGLAGAPGKNIQYF.

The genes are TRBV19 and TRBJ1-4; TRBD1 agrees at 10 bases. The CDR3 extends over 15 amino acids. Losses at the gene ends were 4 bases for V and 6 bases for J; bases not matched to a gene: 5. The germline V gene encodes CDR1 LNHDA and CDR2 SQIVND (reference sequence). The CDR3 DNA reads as TGTGCCAGTAGTAGACAGGGGGCGCGAGATGAAAAACTGTTTTTT. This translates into CASSRQGARDEKLFF. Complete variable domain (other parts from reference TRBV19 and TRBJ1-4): DGGITQSPKYLFRKEGQNVTLSCEQNLNHDAMYWYRQDPGQGLRLIYYSQIVNDFQKGDIAEGYSVSREKKESFPLTVTSAQKNPTAFYLCASSRQGARDEKLFFGSGTQLSVL.

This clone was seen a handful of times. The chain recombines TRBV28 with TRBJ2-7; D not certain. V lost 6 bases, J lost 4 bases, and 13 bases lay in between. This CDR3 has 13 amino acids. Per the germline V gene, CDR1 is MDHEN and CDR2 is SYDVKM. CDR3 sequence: CASRVGTLYEQYF. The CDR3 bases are TGTGCCAGCAGAGTAGGAACCTTATACGAGCAGTACTTC.

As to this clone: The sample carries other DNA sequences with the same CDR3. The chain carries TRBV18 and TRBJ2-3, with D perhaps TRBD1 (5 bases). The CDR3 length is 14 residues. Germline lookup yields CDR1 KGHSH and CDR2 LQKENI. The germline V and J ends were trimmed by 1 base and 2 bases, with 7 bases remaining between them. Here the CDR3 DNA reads TGTGCCAGCTCACCACTACAGGACACAGATACGCAGTATTTT. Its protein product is CASSPLQDTDTQYF.

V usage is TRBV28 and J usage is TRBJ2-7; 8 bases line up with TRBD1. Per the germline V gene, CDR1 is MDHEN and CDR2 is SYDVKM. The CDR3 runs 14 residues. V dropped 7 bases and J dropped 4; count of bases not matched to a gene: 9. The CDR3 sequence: CASISRGRGYEQYF. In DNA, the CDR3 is TGTGCCAGCATCTCCAGGGGGCGAGGGTACGAGCAGTACTTC.

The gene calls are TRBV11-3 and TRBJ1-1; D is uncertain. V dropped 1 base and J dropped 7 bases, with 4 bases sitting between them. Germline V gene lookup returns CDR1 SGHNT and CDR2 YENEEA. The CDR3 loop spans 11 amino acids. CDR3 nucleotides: TGTGCCAGCAGCTTAGCCTTTGAAGCTTTCTTT. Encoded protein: CASSLAFEAFF.

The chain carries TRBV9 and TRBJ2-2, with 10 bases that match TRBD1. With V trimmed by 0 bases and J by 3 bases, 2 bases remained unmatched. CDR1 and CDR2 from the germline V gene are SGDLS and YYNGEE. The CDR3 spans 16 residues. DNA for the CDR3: TGTGCCAGCAGCGTAGAGACAGGGGGCGACACCGGGGAGCTGTTTTTT. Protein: CASSVETGGDTGELFF. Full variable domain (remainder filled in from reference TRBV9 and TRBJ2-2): DSGVTQTPKHLITATGQRVTLRCSPRSGDLSVYWYQQSLDQGLQFLIQYYNGEERAKGNILERFSAQQFPDLHSELNLSSLELGDSALYFCASSVETGGDTGELFFGEGSRLTVL.

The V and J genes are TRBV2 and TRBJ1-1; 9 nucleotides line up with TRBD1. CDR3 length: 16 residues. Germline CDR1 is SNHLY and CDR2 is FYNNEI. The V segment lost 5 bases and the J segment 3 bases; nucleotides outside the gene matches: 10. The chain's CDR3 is CASSQRQGGRDTEAFF. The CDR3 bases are TGTGCCAGCAGTCAACGACAGGGGGGGAGAGACACTGAAGCTTTCTTT. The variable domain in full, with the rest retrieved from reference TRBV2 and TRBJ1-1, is EPEVTQTPSHQVTQMGQEVILRCVPISNHLYFYWYRQILGQKVEFLVSFYNNEISEKSEIFDDQFSVERPDGSNFTLKIRSTKLEDSAMYFCASSQRQGGRDTEAFFGQGTRLTVV.

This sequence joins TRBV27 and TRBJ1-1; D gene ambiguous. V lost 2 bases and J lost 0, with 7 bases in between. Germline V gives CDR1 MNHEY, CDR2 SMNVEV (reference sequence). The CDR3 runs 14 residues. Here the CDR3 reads CASSLVGVNTEAFF. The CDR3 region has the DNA TGTGCCAGCAGTTTAGTCGGTGTGAACACTGAAGCTTTCTTT.

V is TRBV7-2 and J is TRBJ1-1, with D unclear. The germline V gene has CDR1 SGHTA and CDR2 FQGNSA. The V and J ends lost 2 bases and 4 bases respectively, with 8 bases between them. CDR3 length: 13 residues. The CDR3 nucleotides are TGTGCCAGCAGCTTAATCTGGGCCACTGAAGCTTTCTTT. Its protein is CASSLIWATEAFF.